Presented here are 13 T cell receptor beta chains from one specimen sequenced in a study of shared clonotypes between healthy human individuals. Naive CD8 cells comprised CD45RO-negative, CCR7-positively selected cells, excluding terminally differentiated effector memory CD45RA+ cells. The repertoire was sequenced with immunoSEQ multiplex PCR; TCRdb's copy has only in-frame clones and lacks some. The sample consists of roughly 1,800,000 clones, approximately 94% of them appearing once. Sequencing was performed on naive CD8+ T cells sorted from blood. These TCRs come from a man younger than 30 in good health.

Remarks on this clone: This may come from a read error, since a much larger clone is one base off. This chain joins TRBV13 and TRBJ2-1; 11 nucleotides agree with TRBD2. Germline CDR1 and CDR2: PRHDT and FYEKMQ (reference sequence). The CDR3 spans 15 residues. V gave up 5 bases and J gave up 3 bases; unmatched junction bases: 3. The CDR3 loop is CASSQTSGGYNEQFF. CDR3 sequence (DNA): TGTGCCAGCAGCCAAACTAGCGGGGGCTACAATGAGCAGTTCTTC.

The chain employs TRBV6-4 and TRBJ2-2; D remains ambiguous. Trimming left V 2 bases short and J 4 bases short, with 11 bases between. Germline lookup yields CDR1 MRHNA and CDR2 SNTAGT. The CDR3 extends over 15 amino acids. The CDR3 bases are TGTGCCAGCAGTGACAGGGTCGGTTTCACCGGGGAGCTGTTTTTT. This encodes CASSDRVGFTGELFF.

This chain uses TRBV4-1 with TRBJ2-5, with D unclear. V lost 2 bases to trimming and J lost 0 bases, with 7 bases between them. From germline, CDR1 is MGHRA and CDR2 YSYEKL. The CDR3 totals 14 residues. Here the CDR3 reads CASSQLDDQETQYF. The CDR3 DNA is TGCGCCAGCAGCCAACTAGACGACCAAGAGACCCAGTACTTC.

The chain joins TRBV7-9 to TRBJ2-7, with 9 bases matching TRBD1. The V segment lost 5 bases and the J segment 1 base; nucleotides outside the gene matches: 12. The CDR3 has 17 residues. In germline, CDR1 is SEHNR, CDR2 FQNEAQ (reference sequence). CDR3 nucleotides: TGTGCCAGCAGCCCTACCGCAGGACAGGGGATTTCCTACGAGCAGTACTTC. Amino acid sequence: CASSPTAGQGISYEQYF.

V is TRBV14 and J is TRBJ2-1, with D maybe TRBD1 (6 bases). Germline CDR1 reads SGHDN; CDR2 reads FVKESK. V was clipped by 3 bases and J by 7 bases, with 16 bases between them. The CDR3 loop spans 15 amino acids. The CDR3 sequence is CASSQSQGGSNEQFF. Here the CDR3 DNA reads TGTGCCAGCAGCCAGTCCCAAGGGGGTTCGAATGAGCAGTTCTTC.

V is TRBV9 and J is TRBJ2-3; no reliable D call. The CDR3 sequence is 13 residues long. Germline values: CDR1 SGDLS, CDR2 YYNGEE. Trimming cost V 4 bases and J 4 bases, with 10 bases left between them. CDR3 in amino acids: CASSKQWADTQYF. CDR3 nucleotides: TGTGCCAGCAGCAAACAGTGGGCAGATACGCAGTATTTT.

This chain uses TRBV6-5 with TRBJ1-3, with D unresolved. CDR3 length: 14 residues. Germline lookup yields CDR1 MNHEY and CDR2 SVGAGI. The V gene lost 6 bases and the J gene lost 0 bases, with 9 bases spanning the gap. The CDR3 coding sequence is TGTGCCAGCAGAGTGACCTACTCTGGAAACACCATATATTTT. It encodes CASRVTYSGNTIYF.

With regard to this clone: The same CDR3 also results from other DNA sequences found in this sample. The chain employs TRBV28 and TRBJ1-3; D remains unclear. The CDR3 sequence is 16 residues long. With 1 base removed from V and 1 base from J, the gap between germline ends came to 11 bases. Germline CDR1 and CDR2: MDHEN and SYDVKM. This CDR3 reads CASSLSQEGSGNTIYF. CDR3 nucleotide sequence: TGTGCCAGCAGTTTATCTCAGGAAGGATCTGGAAACACCATATATTTT. Supplemented by reference TRBV28 and TRBJ1-3, the full variable domain reads DVKVTQSSRYLVKRTGEKVFLECVQDMDHENMFWYRQDPGLGLRLIYFSYDVKMKEKGDIPEGYSVSREKKERFSLILESASTNQTSMYLCASSLSQEGSGNTIYFGEGSWLTVV.

V is TRBV7-9 and J is TRBJ2-3; 9 bases match TRBD1. Germline V gives CDR1 SEHNR, CDR2 FQNEAQ (reference sequence). This CDR3 region has 16 residues. J was trimmed by 4 bases and V by 1 base; bases with no gene match: 6. This chain's CDR3 is CASSLVKTGGADTQYF. CDR3 bases: TGTGCCAGCAGCTTAGTGAAAACAGGGGGCGCAGATACGCAGTATTTT. The full variable domain, with the rest looked up from reference TRBV7-9 and TRBJ2-3, is DTGVSQNPRHKITKRGQNVTFRCDPISEHNRLYWYRQTLGQGPEFLTYFQNEAQLEKSRLLSDRFSAERPKGSFSTLEIQRTEQGDSAMYLCASSLVKTGGADTQYFGPGTRLTVL.

The V gene is TRBV4-1, the J gene TRBJ2-3; possible D gene TRBD2, 5 bases. Germline V gene lookup returns CDR1 MGHRA and CDR2 YSYEKL. The CDR3 has 15 residues. V lost 1 base and J 5 bases, leaving 13 bases between the germline ends. Here the CDR3 reads CASSQADFNGDTQYF. For the CDR3, the DNA is TGCGCCAGCAGCCAAGCGGACTTCAATGGAGATACGCAGTATTTT.

The CDR3 nucleotides read TGTGCCAGCAGTTTGCCCCAGGGGTACACCGGGGAGCTGTTTTTT. It codes for CASSLPQGYTGELFF. V gene TRBV28 combines with J gene TRBJ2-2; D perhaps matches TRBD1 (6 bases). With 3 bases removed from V and 3 bases from J, the gap between germline ends came to 11 bases. Germline assignment: CDR1 MDHEN and CDR2 SYDVKM. The CDR3 is made up of 15 amino acids.

The gene calls are TRBV2 and TRBJ1-2, with 7 nucleotides matching TRBD1. V trimming: 7 bases; J trimming: 7 bases; junction bases outside the gene matches: 12. The length of the CDR3 is 14 residues. Germline V gives CDR1 SNHLY, CDR2 FYNNEI. The CDR3 protein is CASTTGTEVLGYTF. CDR3 bases: TGTGCCAGCACTACCGGGACAGAAGTCCTTGGCTACACCTTC.

The chain employs TRBV19 and TRBJ2-5; 9 bases fit TRBD2. Germline CDR1 and CDR2: LNHDA and SQIVND (reference sequence). This CDR3 contains 17 residues. Trimming took 5 bases from V and 2 from J; bases not matched to a gene: 12. CDR3 loop: CASSSFPVAGVQETQYF. For the CDR3, the DNA is TGTGCCAGTAGTTCCTTTCCGGTAGCGGGGGTTCAAGAGACCCAGTACTTC. Looking up the rest from reference TRBV19 and TRBJ2-5 gives the full variable domain: DGGITQSPKYLFRKEGQNVTLSCEQNLNHDAMYWYRQDPGQGLRLIYYSQIVNDFQKGDIAEGYSVSREKKESFPLTVTSAQKNPTAFYLCASSSFPVAGVQETQYFGPGTRLLVL.